A selection of T cell receptor beta chains follows, all from one sample in a study of blood T cells in healthy people across ages. A single record per CDR3 protein comes from TCRdb applying MiXCR to the 5' RACE reads. Of roughly 1,100,000 distinct CDR3 sequences in the sample, roughly 24% were seen once. The same sample was also used in a study of T cells of mothers and their children.

The sample was blood. These TCRs come from a girl aged 2 to 10 in good health. CDR3s include the opening cysteine and the closing phenylalanine or tryptophan. D genes are given only for firm matches. Part of the rows lack a size; the others show once, few, many or a class for expanded clones.

length	size	V	D	J	CDR3	DNA
14	few	TRBV6-1	.	TRBJ1-2	CASSVGLYDYGYTF	TGTGCCAGCAGTGTTGGGTTATACGACTATGGCTACACCTTC
18	.	TRBV9	.	TRBJ2-2	CASSGRDSVAANTGELFF	TGTGCCAGCAGCGGGCGGGACAGCGTTGCCGCGAACACCGGGGAGCTGTTTTTT
16	few	TRBV6-5	TRBD1	TRBJ2-1	CASRATGGTTYNEQFF	TGTGCCAGCAGAGCCACAGGGGGCACTACCTACAATGAGCAGTTCTTC
14	.	TRBV4-3	.	TRBJ2-2	CASSPGFPTGELFF	TGCGCCAGCAGCCCTGGCTTCCCGACCGGGGAGCTGTTTTTT
14	.	TRBV2	TRBD2	TRBJ2-3	CASRFGLGTDTQYF	TGTGCCAGCAGATTCGGACTAGGCACAGATACGCAGTATTTT
18	few	TRBV24-1	.	TRBJ2-3	CATSDLQDRSGNTDTQYF	TGTGCCACCAGTGATTTGCAAGATCGCTCGGGTAACACAGATACGCAGTATTTT
16	.	TRBV6-1	.	TRBJ1-1	CASRRQGRLVNTEAFF	TGTGCCAGCAGAAGGCAGGGACGGCTCGTGAACACTGAAGCTTTCTTT
17	.	TRBV7-9	TRBD2	TRBJ2-1	CASSLGFAGGPFNEQFF	TGTGCCAGCAGCTTAGGCTTTGCGGGGGGCCCCTTCAATGAGCAGTTCTTC
16	few	TRBV29-1	.	TRBJ2-4	CSAYMTFTDAKNIQYF	TGCAGCGCTTATATGACATTTACAGATGCCAAAAACATTCAGTACTTC
15	.	TRBV10-3	TRBD2	TRBJ2-1	CAISVSGGFINEQFF	TGTGCCATCAGTGTCAGCGGGGGGTTCATCAATGAGCAGTTCTTC
14	few	TRBV6-6	.	TRBJ1-2	CASSYPGITYGYTF	TGTGCCAGCAGTTACCCAGGGATCACCTATGGCTACACCTTC
15	few	TRBV27	.	TRBJ2-1	CASSLSSGLAREQFF	TGTGCCAGCAGTTTAAGCTCTGGTCTCGCACGTGAGCAGTTCTTC
18	.	TRBV20-1	TRBD2	TRBJ2-4	CSARAASGGVLAKNIQYF	TGCAGTGCTAGAGCGGCCAGCGGGGGGGTTTTGGCCAAAAACATTCAGTACTTC
12	once	TRBV25-1	.	TRBJ2-1	CARSELGDEQFF	TGTGCCAGGAGTGAATTAGGGGATGAGCAGTTCTTC
14	few	TRBV11-3	.	TRBJ1-4	CASSPGSANEKLFF	TGTGCCAGCAGCCCTGGCTCGGCTAATGAAAAACTGTTTTTT
13	.	TRBV6-2/TRBV6-3	.	TRBJ2-5	CAGAGLLQETQYF	TGTGCCGGCGCCGGACTTCTCCAAGAGACCCAGTACTTC
14	.	TRBV3-1	TRBD2	TRBJ2-4	CASSLRAGADIQYF	TGTGCCAGCAGCCTTAGAGCGGGAGCGGACATTCAGTACTTC
15	once	TRBV29-1	.	TRBJ1-1	CSVEGTVLMNTEAFF	TGCAGCGTTGAAGGGACAGTACTCATGAACACTGAAGCTTTCTTT
14	few	TRBV29-1	TRBD2	TRBJ2-3	CSVAPLAGADTQYF	TGCAGCGTTGCCCCCCTAGCGGGAGCAGATACGCAGTATTTT
16	.	TRBV12-3/TRBV12-4	TRBD2	TRBJ2-1	CASPAPSGGDYNEQFF	TGTGCCAGCCCGGCTCCAAGCGGGGGCGACTACAATGAGCAGTTCTTC
15	.	TRBV7-2	.	TRBJ2-7	CASSLGPGQYYEQYF	TGTGCCAGCAGCTTAGGTCCGGGACAATACTACGAGCAGTACTTC
15	few	TRBV25-1	.	TRBJ1-1	CASSERGKINTEAFF	TGTGCCAGCAGTGAGCGCGGGAAGATCAACACTGAAGCTTTCTTT
16	few	TRBV4-1	TRBD1	TRBJ2-5	CASSPDRGGRQETQYF	TGCGCCAGCAGCCCAGACAGGGGAGGAAGGCAAGAGACCCAGTACTTC
15	.	TRBV15	.	TRBJ1-1	CATSDLGQWDTEAFF	TGTGCCACCAGCGATCTAGGACAGTGGGACACTGAAGCTTTCTTT